The 18 T cell receptor beta chains below all came from one sample that was sequenced in a study of blood T cell repertoires in COVID-19. Some clones are missing from TCRdb's copy, which holds only in-frame ones; the method was immunoSEQ multiplex PCR. The sample includes some 74,000 clones, less than 90% of them seen just once. The source material was peripheral blood. The source of these receptors is a woman of 80 years or more with acute or convalescent COVID-19.

This chain connects TRBV18 to TRBJ1-1; D gene unclear. Trimming cost V 6 bases and J 2 bases, with 10 bases left between them. The CDR3 totals 13 residues. Per germline, CDR1 KGHSH and CDR2 LQKENI. The CDR3 protein is CASSPKFNTEAFF. In DNA, the CDR3 is TGTGCCAGCTCCCCCAAATTTAACACTGAAGCTTTCTTT.

The V and J genes are TRBV5-4 and TRBJ2-1, with 7 bases matching TRBD2. The germline V gene has CDR1 SGHNT and CDR2 YYREEE (reference sequence). The CDR3 has 16 residues. With V trimmed by 4 bases and J by 6 bases, 13 bases remained unmatched. The CDR3 sequence: CASSREMAGVGNEQFF. As DNA, the CDR3 is TGTGCCAGCAGCCGGGAGATGGCGGGAGTCGGCAATGAGCAGTTCTTC.

This clone came up once. This chain's CDR3 is CASSGGRGFEAFF. DNA of the CDR3: TGTGCCAGTAGCGGGGGGCGCGGGTTTGAAGCTTTCTTT. The chain recombines TRBV19 with TRBJ1-1; possible D gene TRBD1, 6 bases. The germline V gene has CDR1 LNHDA and CDR2 SQIVND (reference sequence). The CDR3 runs to 13 residues. V was shortened by 6 bases and J by 7 bases, with 15 bases between the two germline ends.

The genes are TRBV5-4 and TRBJ1-5, with D possibly TRBD1 on 5 matching bases. Germline lookup yields CDR1 SGHNT and CDR2 YYREEE (reference sequence). This CDR3 is 14 amino acids long. Trimming took 0 bases from V and 7 from J, leaving 11 bases between them. The CDR3 DNA is TGTGCCAGCAGCTTGGAAGGGGCCGGGCAGCCCCAGCATTTT. Protein: CASSLEGAGQPQHF.

The rearrangement uses TRBV7-2 and TRBJ2-1, with 7 bases identical to TRBD1. V shed 5 bases, J shed 9 bases, and the junction held 7 bases outside the gene matches. CDR1 is SGHTA and CDR2 is FQGNSA in the germline V gene. The CDR3 totals 13 residues. This CDR3 is CASSPRQGREQFF. CDR3 DNA sequence: TGTGCCAGCAGCCCCCGACAGGGCCGTGAGCAGTTCTTC.

This sequence joins TRBV5-1 and TRBJ2-3; tentatively, D is TRBD1 (5 bases). Trimming took 0 bases from V and 6 from J, leaving 8 bases between them. The germline V gene has CDR1 SGHRS and CDR2 YFSETQ. This CDR3 comprises 13 residues. CDR3: CASSLEGSDTQYF. Here the CDR3 DNA reads TGCGCCAGCAGCTTGGAGGGGTCGGATACGCAGTATTTT. Full variable domain (rest looked up from reference TRBV5-1 and TRBJ2-3): KAGVTQTPRYLIKTRGQQVTLSCSPISGHRSVSWYQQTPGQGLQFLFEYFSETQRNKGNFPGRFSGRQFSNSRSEMNVSTLELGDSALYLCASSLEGSDTQYFGPGTRLTVL.

This clone showed up just once. A junction end diverges from the germline sequence, so it may reflect a read error. V and J are TRBV10-3 and TRBJ2-1, with TRBD2 matching over 16 bases. The CDR3 consists of 19 residues. The germline gives CDR1 ENHRY, CDR2 SYGVKD. The CDR3 nucleotides read TGTGCCATCACTGAGTTCGGGACTAGCGGGGGGGCGAGGTACAATGAGCAGTTCTTC. Its protein product is CAITEFGTSGGARYNEQFF.

The chain recombines TRBV6-5 with TRBJ2-7; 7 bases line up with TRBD1. V lost 0 bases, J lost 9 bases, and 11 bases stayed unmatched. The CDR3 is 15 amino acids. Germline assignment: CDR1 MNHEY and CDR2 SVGAGI. CDR3 residues: CASSYSYRDSHGQYF. CDR3 bases: TGTGCCAGCAGTTACTCGTACAGGGACAGTCATGGGCAGTACTTC.

This chain joins TRBV9 and TRBJ2-6, with TRBD1 identical over 11 bases. The length of the CDR3 is 19 residues. V dropped 3 bases and J dropped 2; count of bases not matched to a gene: 10. The germline V gene has CDR1 SGDLS and CDR2 YYNGEE. For the CDR3, the DNA is TGTGCCAGCAGCGGACCCCCCGGACAGGGGGCCCCTGGGGCCAACGTCCTGACTTTC. Translation gives CASSGPPGQGAPGANVLTF.

This chain uses TRBV9 with TRBJ1-1, with D unclear. The germline V gene encodes CDR1 SGDLS and CDR2 YYNGEE. Trimming removed 0 bases from V and 0 bases from J, with 12 bases in between. This CDR3 comprises 16 residues. The DNA for the CDR3 is TGTGCCAGCAGCGTAGACCCGGGGTCCATGAACACTGAAGCTTTCTTT. Translated, it gives CASSVDPGSMNTEAFF. Full variable domain (rest looked up from reference TRBV9 and TRBJ1-1): DSGVTQTPKHLITATGQRVTLRCSPRSGDLSVYWYQQSLDQGLQFLIQYYNGEERAKGNILERFSAQQFPDLHSELNLSSLELGDSALYFCASSVDPGSMNTEAFFGQGTRLTVV.

This chain links TRBV11-2 with TRBJ1-2; 9 positions agree with TRBD1. J lost 10 bases, V lost 5 bases, and 8 bases had no gene match. CDR3 length: 13 amino acids. Germline loops: CDR1 SGHAT, CDR2 FQNNGV. The CDR3 spells CASSPRGTGTYTF. CDR3 DNA sequence: TGTGCCAGCAGCCCCCGGGGGACAGGGACCTACACCTTC.

This chain uses TRBV21-1 with TRBJ1-2; the DNA was not compared with TRBD1, the D call given in the table. TRBV21-1 is termed a pseudogene. CDR3 length: 16 residues. The CDR3 loop reads CASSKERQGDENGYTF. CDR3 DNA: TGTGCCAGCAGCAAAGAAAGACAGGGGGATGAGAATGGCTACACCTTC.

The chain carries TRBV5-1 and TRBJ1-1; maybe TRBD1 (6 bases). Germline CDR1 SGHRS, CDR2 YFSETQ. The V end was cut by 4 bases, the J end by 1 base, with 11 bases between. The CDR3 covers 14 residues. The CDR3 bases are TGCGCCAGCAGCCGGACAGTAACGAACACTGAAGCTTTCTTT. Residues: CASSRTVTNTEAFF.

The chain joins TRBV27 to TRBJ2-7; TRBD1 matches at 8 bases. The CDR3 length is 14 residues. Germline V gene data show CDR1 as MNHEY and CDR2 as SMNVEV (reference sequence). V lost 3 bases to trimming and J lost 7 bases; unmatched junction nucleotides: 8. The DNA for the CDR3 is TGTGCCAGCAGTTTGGACAGGGCGTCAGGGGAGCAGTACTTC. It codes for CASSLDRASGEQYF.

The chain employs TRBV4-1 and TRBJ2-1; 14 positions agree with TRBD2. After removal of 0 bases from V and 9 bases from J, the junction contained 7 bases not matched to a gene. Germline values: CDR1 MGHRA, CDR2 YSYEKL. The CDR3 consists of 17 residues. In nucleotides, the CDR3 is TGCGCCAGCAGCCAAGAAGGGACTAGCGGGGGAGGGGGTGAGCAGTTCTTC. Residues: CASSQEGTSGGGGEQFF.

The chain employs TRBV7-9 and TRBJ1-3; no reliable D call. V gave up 3 bases and J gave up 0 bases, with 12 bases separating them. The CDR3 has 16 residues. The germline V gene has CDR1 SEHNR and CDR2 FQNEAQ (reference sequence). The CDR3 nucleotides are TGTGCCAGCAGCTTTCAGGTGCCCTACTCTGGAAACACCATATATTTT. Its translation is CASSFQVPYSGNTIYF.

This clone appeared a single time. The chain uses TRBV5-4 and TRBJ2-3, with D possibly matching TRBD2 (7 bases). There are 15 residues in the CDR3. CDR1 is SGHNT, CDR2 YYREEE, per germline (reference sequence). Trimming stripped 0 bases from V and 4 bases from J, with 12 bases between. The DNA of the CDR3 is TGTGCCAGCAGCTTGGGGGGGGGCCGGGCAGATACGCAGTATTTT. Its translation is CASSLGGGRADTQYF.

The genes are TRBV5-1 and TRBJ1-1; D is unclear. Germline V gene sequence: CDR1 SGHRS, CDR2 YFSETQ. Trimming took 1 base from V and 1 from J, leaving 8 bases between them. There are 14 residues in the CDR3. The chain's CDR3 is CASSLQDSNTEAFF. In DNA, the CDR3 is TGCGCCAGCAGCTTGCAGGACTCGAACACTGAAGCTTTCTTT.